The present T cell receptor (beta chain) was sequenced within a study of blood T cell repertoires in COVID-19. The CDR3 is 13 residues long. V lost 3 bases, J lost 4 bases, and 9 bases lay in between. CDR1 MGHRA and CDR2 YSYEKL come from the germline V gene. Profiled with immunoSEQ multiplex PCR; TCRdb holds only in-frame clones, not every one. This table holds approximately 150,000 clones, around 82% found once. This chain uses TRBV4-1 with TRBJ1-1; D is possibly TRBD1 (6 bases). The sequenced sample was peripheral blood. The sequence was collected from a human donor with acute or convalescent COVID-19. The donor label of this sample is uncertain. CDR3: CASSQRGGTEAFF. The CDR3 DNA follows: TGCGCCAGCAGCCAGAGGGGGGGCACTGAAGCTTTCTTT.